These 10 T cell receptor beta chains originate from one sample sequenced in a study of molecular identifiers for immune sequencing clone quantification. One entry per CDR3 protein results from TCRdb running MiXCR on the PCR reads. The data hold roughly 630,000 distinct CDR3 sequences, with less than 30% observed a single time. Sequenced input: naive CD8+ T cells from blood, with Jurkat cell RNA spiked in. Subset of the sample: FACS-sorted CD8+CD4-CCR7+CD45RA+ naive T cells. The receptors come from a human donor in good health. Some libraries in this study had Jurkat cell RNA spiked in.

This clonotype turned up a few times. The chain carries TRBV25-1 and TRBJ2-5; TRBD2 agrees at 12 bases. V shed 1 base and J 2 bases; nucleotides not matched to a gene: 2. Germline V gene data show CDR1 as MGHDK and CDR2 as SYGVNS. The CDR3 has 16 residues. The CDR3 DNA sequence: TGTGCCAGCAGTGAATGGCTAGCGGGAGGGCAAGAGACCCAGTACTTC. Its protein product is CASSEWLAGGQETQYF.

CDR3 nucleotides: TGTGCCAGCAGCACCGCTCCGATTGGGGCTGAAGCTTTCTTT. It codes for CASSTAPIGAEAFF. The chain has TRBV7-6 and TRBJ1-1; D is unresolved. Germline CDR1 and CDR2: SGHVS and FNYEAQ. The CDR3 extends over 14 amino acids. Trimming removed 5 bases from V and 6 bases from J, with 16 bases in between.

There are many counts of this clonotype. CDR3 sequence (DNA): TGTGCCAGCAGCCCCGGGACAGGACTTAGCAATCAGCCCCAGCATTTT. This translates into CASSPGTGLSNQPQHF. The V call is TRBV7-2, the J call TRBJ1-5; 8 nucleotides line up with TRBD1. CDR1 SGHTA and CDR2 FQGNSA come from the germline V gene. This CDR3 is 16 amino acids long. V dropped 5 bases and J dropped 0; count of bases not matched to a gene: 6.

About this clonotype itself: Being one base from a much bigger clone, this may be a read error. This chain joins TRBV4-1 and TRBJ2-6; D tentatively reads TRBD1 or TRBD2 (5 bases each). The CDR3 is 18 amino acids. Germline V gives CDR1 MGHRA, CDR2 YSYEKL. The CDR3 nucleotides read TGCGCCAGCGGCCAAGTCGGGACGGTGAATTCTGGGGCCAACGTCCTGACTTTC. This gives the protein CASGQVGTVNSGANVLTF.

About this clonotype itself: Here the CDR3 omits its conserved ending phenylalanine or tryptophan, so a read error is the likely source. The V call is TRBV27, the J call TRBJ1-5; tentative D call: TRBD1 (6 bases). This CDR3 contains 13 residues. Trimming pared 6 bases from V and 4 bases from J, leaving 10 bases between. CDR1 MNHEY and CDR2 SMNVEV come from the germline V gene (reference sequence). CDR3 in DNA: TGTGCCAGCAGCATCAGGGGTAATCAGCCCCAGCATTAT. The encoded protein is CASSIRGNQPQHY.

Points on this clonotype: One end of the junction does not line up with germline, which may come from a read error. The V and J genes are TRBV11-3 and TRBJ2-7; 7 bases line up with TRBD1. This CDR3 spans 13 amino acids. Germline-derived CDR1 and CDR2 are SGHNT and YENEEA. The CDR3 reads CASSGTASHEQYF. The CDR3 DNA is TGTGCCAGCAGCGGGACAGCCTCCCACGAGCAGTACTTC.

This clonotype was detected a few times. This chain links TRBV11-2 with TRBJ2-1, with 7 bases lining up with TRBD2. The ends lost 3 bases at V and 0 bases at J; junction bases unmatched: 11. The CDR3 loop spans 18 amino acids. Germline CDR1 SGHAT, CDR2 FQNNGV. CDR3 loop: CASSFGGGLKGSYNEQFF. In DNA, the CDR3 is TGTGCCAGCAGCTTTGGTGGGGGACTAAAGGGCTCCTACAATGAGCAGTTCTTC. The full variable domain, rest sourced from reference TRBV11-2 and TRBJ2-1, is EAGVAQSPRYKIIEKRQSVAFWCNPISGHATLYWYQQILGQGPKLLIQFQNNGVVDDSQLPKDRFSAERLKGVDSTLKIQPAKLEDSAVYLCASSFGGGLKGSYNEQFFGPGTRLTVL.

This clonotype turned up a few times. The chain has TRBV14 and TRBJ2-1; 8 bases are a match to TRBD2. Trimming cost V 1 base and J 9 bases; bases outside gene matches: 8. The germline gives CDR1 SGHDN, CDR2 FVKESK. This CDR3 comprises 15 residues. The CDR3, as DNA: TGTGCCAGCAGCCAAGGTAGCGGGGTCGGGGTTGAGCAGTTCTTC. Protein sequence: CASSQGSGVGVEQFF.

As concerns this clonotype: One junction end does not reproduce the germline sequence, and a read error may be involved. The CDR3 region has the DNA TGTGCCAGCAGTCATGGACAGGGGGGTTACGAGCTGTACTTC. This translates into CASSHGQGGYELYF. The chain employs TRBV6-5 and TRBJ2-7, with 10 nucleotides matching TRBD1. The CDR3 loop spans 14 amino acids. Germline-derived CDR1 and CDR2 are MNHEY and SVGAGI.

In its sample, this clonotype was seen many times. This rearrangement joins TRBV4-3 to TRBJ2-7; TRBD2 might be the D (6 bases). The length of the CDR3 is 18 residues. The germline V gene encodes CDR1 LGHNA and CDR2 YSLEER. The V gene lost 0 bases and the J gene lost 4 bases, with 22 bases spanning the gap. The CDR3 coding sequence is TGCGCCAGCAGCCAAGACGCCAGTCGACCGGGACTTGCATACGAGCAGTACTTC. Amino acids: CASSQDASRPGLAYEQYF.